A selection of T cell receptor beta chains follows, all from one sample in a study of T cells in Graves' hyperthyroidism and ophthalmopathy. TCRdb recomputed calls from the multiplex PCR reads with MiXCR, one row per CDR3 protein. Counted here are around 340,000 distinct CDR3 sequences, 16% occurring once; the ten biggest clones make up approximately 31%. Input material: blood. The receptors were sampled from a man aged 25 to 45 with Graves' hyperthyroidism. Both conserved end residues are trimmed from each CDR3. Each record gives: J gene, V gene, CDR3 protein.

TRBJ2-3,TRBV12-3/TRBV12-4,ASSYGDGSTDTQY
TRBJ2-7,TRBV27,ASSLFPTRPDLSYEQY
TRBJ1-5,TRBV6-2/TRBV6-3,ASSYRQGPQH
TRBJ2-2,TRBV12-3/TRBV12-4,ASTRISRGGTGELF
TRBJ2-5,TRBV7-3,ASSPGRTSGLETQY
TRBJ1-1,TRBV11-2,ASSPTGYSEAF
TRBJ2-3,TRBV28,AAGPGQGARTDTQY
TRBJ2-3,TRBV5-1,ASSLFRSDTQY
TRBJ2-3,TRBV24-1,ATSDLRSGKGTDTQY
TRBJ1-5,TRBV29-1,SVEFAQSQPQH
TRBJ2-3,TRBV7-6,ASSLIRGELSTDTQY
TRBJ2-5,TRBV7-8,ASSSGRAETQY
TRBJ2-1,TRBV5-1,ASSLATSGSNEQF
TRBJ1-5,TRBV30,AWRQGRSNQPQH
TRBJ2-2,TRBV12-3/TRBV12-4,ASSSGRDYTGELF
TRBJ1-4,TRBV19,ASTSGRGRGPSNEKLF
TRBJ1-6,TRBV10-3,AISLEGSYNSPLH
TRBJ2-7,TRBV28,ASKGPFPYEQY
TRBJ2-3,TRBV4-1,ASSLLAGEIRDTQY
TRBJ2-1,TRBV5-4,ASSKGTNEQF
TRBJ2-7,TRBV30,AWSVVLRSSSYEQY
TRBJ2-7,TRBV20-1,SARDQGGTGIYEQY
.,TRBV4-1,ASSQRGRGDEQF
TRBJ2-1,TRBV6-1,ASRETLASSQF
TRBJ2-5,TRBV6-1,ASSEALRETQY
TRBJ2-1,TRBV20-1,SAHTGTSGSDEQF
TRBJ2-5,TRBV2,ASGGSQETQY
TRBJ2-1,TRBV5-6,ASKGGNNEQF
TRBJ2-3,TRBV12-5,AGGFSTGGTQY
TRBJ2-3,TRBV6-5,ASSYASGSTDTQY
TRBJ1-4,TRBV3-1,ASSPGADDEKLF
TRBJ1-4,TRBV6-1,ASSEGTGYEKLF
TRBJ2-3,TRBV6-1,ASSEPGQGASDTQY
TRBJ1-3,TRBV6-1,ASSEPQGGNTIY
TRBJ2-3,TRBV29-1,SAAGGSTDTQY
TRBJ2-5,TRBV12-3/TRBV12-4,ASRGAGSQETQY
TRBJ2-7,TRBV6-4,ASSDSSGIASASGLATSYEQY
TRBJ2-2,TRBV13,ASSSRTSGSVTGELF
TRBJ1-2,TRBV19,ASNPTGADYGYT
TRBJ1-2,TRBV3-1,ASSQDLGQRYGYT